This T cell receptor beta chain is from a study of blood T cell repertoires in COVID-19. In the study overall: Whether acute or convalescent, the COVID-19 samples came from the United States, Italy and Spain. The analysed material was cDNA or gDNA that came from T cells, B-cell-depleted T cells, or PBMCs.

Source study methods: Reference gene primer amplification gave estimated nucleated cell counts. Measured with immunoSEQ multiplex PCR; TCRdb has only the in-frame clones, and not every one. V and J calls and clone size follow that table, whereas D and trimming were derived from the DNA. The repertoire holds 220,000 or so clones, with approximately 80% as singletons. CDR3 length: 14 amino acids. Germline lookup yields CDR1 SGHRS and CDR2 YFSETQ. After removal of 8 bases from V and 3 bases from J, the junction contained 7 bases not matched to a gene. What was sequenced was peripheral blood. This sequence was found in a woman older than 75 with acute or convalescent COVID-19. J is TRBJ2-3 and V is TRBV5-1, with 9 nucleotides matching TRBD1. The CDR3 DNA reads as TGCGCCAGTGCTCGGGGACAGGGTACAGATACGCAGTATTTT. It is translated as CASARGQGTDTQYF.